Each of the 10 T cell receptor beta chains below was sequenced from the same sample in a study of cytomegalovirus exposure and HLA in healthy donors. Use of 60 Vbeta and 13 Jbeta primers characterized the PCR. The data were produced by immunoSEQ multiplex PCR, yet TCRdb's version contains in-frame clones alone and is incomplete. Seen here are 25,000 to 40,000 clones, 40% to 45% observed once, and the top ten hold roughly 1.9%. The sequencing input was PBMCs. Every receptor here comes from a woman aged 50 to 60 in good health and CMV-seronegative.

J is TRBJ1-2 and V is TRBV5-1; possible D gene TRBD1, 6 bases. V gave up 4 bases and J gave up 3 bases, with 13 bases separating them. This CDR3 comprises 14 residues. Per the germline V gene, CDR1 is SGHRS and CDR2 is YFSETQ. CDR3 bases: TGCGCCAGCAGCCAGCAGACAGGTCACTATGGCTACACCTTC. As protein: CASSQQTGHYGYTF. The complete variable domain, with remaining parts taken from reference TRBV5-1 and TRBJ1-2, reads KAGVTQTPRYLIKTRGQQVTLSCSPISGHRSVSWYQQTPGQGLQFLFEYFSETQRNKGNFPGRFSGRQFSNSRSEMNVSTLELGDSALYLCASSQQTGHYGYTFGSGTRLTVV.

The CDR3 coding sequence is TGTGCCAGCAGTACTTACCGGGAGGATCGTGAGCAGTTCTTC. This codes for CASSTYREDREQFF. The chain carries TRBV7-2 and TRBJ2-1; 7 nucleotides agree with TRBD2. The CDR3 has 14 residues. V shed 6 bases and J 9 bases; nucleotides not matched to a gene: 11. In germline, CDR1 is SGHTA, CDR2 FQGNSA.

The rearrangement uses TRBV7-6 and TRBJ1-5; no firm D call. This CDR3 contains 13 residues. V lost 1 base, J lost 5 bases, and 6 bases lay in between. CDR1 is SGHVS, CDR2 FNYEAQ, per germline. In nucleotides, the CDR3 is TGTGCCAGCAGCTTAGGTCCGGATCAGCCCCAGCATTTT. Translated: CASSLGPDQPQHF.

V gene TRBV18 combines with J gene TRBJ2-3; 9 bases fit TRBD1. With 3 bases clipped from V and 0 bases from J, the junction kept 1 base outside the gene matches. The germline V gene encodes CDR1 KGHSH and CDR2 LQKENI. The CDR3 is made up of 15 amino acids. The CDR3 DNA follows: TGTGCCAGCTCACCTGGGACAGGGAGCACAGATACGCAGTATTTT. Encoded protein: CASSPGTGSTDTQYF.

The V call is TRBV2, the J call TRBJ2-1; TRBD2 aligns across 12 bases. CDR3 length equals 16 residues. The J segment lost 5 bases and the V segment lost 6 bases, leaving 8 bases of the junction unmatched. The germline V gene encodes CDR1 SNHLY and CDR2 FYNNEI. DNA for the CDR3: TGTGCCAGCAGCCCCCAAGGACTAGCGGGGAACAATGAGCAGTTCTTC. This sequence encodes CASSPQGLAGNNEQFF.

There are a few counts of this clone. The J gene is TRBJ2-1, the V gene TRBV6-1; TRBD2 aligns across 12 bases. Germline-derived CDR1 and CDR2 are MNHNS and SASEGT. J gave up 4 bases and V 3 bases, and 4 bases lay outside the gene matches. The CDR3 runs 16 residues. The CDR3, as DNA: TGTGCCAGCAGTGAGGCACTAGCGGGAGGATACAATGAGCAGTTCTTC. Encoded protein: CASSEALAGGYNEQFF.

This clone was observed a few times. The chain combines TRBV5-1 with TRBJ1-4; a possible D gene is TRBD1 (5 bases). CDR1 is SGHRS, CDR2 YFSETQ, per germline. This CDR3 is built from 14 residues. Between the trimmed V and J ends, which lost 4 bases and 5 bases, there was a span of 12 bases. CDR3 protein: CASSETGQNEKLFF. CDR3 nucleotides: TGCGCCAGCAGCGAAACAGGACAAAATGAAAAACTGTTTTTT. The whole variable domain, remainder taken from reference TRBV5-1 and TRBJ1-4, is KAGVTQTPRYLIKTRGQQVTLSCSPISGHRSVSWYQQTPGQGLQFLFEYFSETQRNKGNFPGRFSGRQFSNSRSEMNVSTLELGDSALYLCASSETGQNEKLFFGSGTQLSVL.

The chain employs TRBV7-7 and TRBJ2-3; D is perhaps TRBD2 (5 bases). CDR1 is SSHAT and CDR2 is FNYEAQ in the germline V gene (reference sequence). Trimming took off 5 bases at V and 3 bases at J, with 12 bases between the two ends. This CDR3 has 14 amino acids. DNA of the CDR3: TGTGCCAGCAGCCCCGGAGGCCCAACAGATACGCAGTATTTT. Protein: CASSPGGPTDTQYF.

The chain combines TRBV19 with TRBJ2-5; 9 bases align to TRBD1. The CDR3 has 15 residues. Looked up from germline, CDR1 is LNHDA and CDR2 is SQIVND (reference sequence). The V gene end was trimmed by 6 bases and the J gene end by 7 bases; junction bases not matched to a gene: 12. The CDR3 region is CASREATGGRGTQYF. The CDR3, as DNA: TGTGCCAGTAGAGAGGCCACAGGGGGCCGCGGGACCCAGTACTTC.

CDR3 nucleotide sequence: TGCGCCAGCAGCTTGTGGGGGCCTGGTGCTAGCGGGATTTACGAGCAGTACTTC. It is translated as CASSLWGPGASGIYEQYF. V and J are TRBV5-1 and TRBJ2-7, with 9 positions matching TRBD2. The CDR3 consists of 18 residues. Germline CDR1 is SGHRS and CDR2 is YFSETQ. V dropped 1 base and J dropped 4; count of bases not matched to a gene: 15.